This T cell receptor (beta chain) was captured in a study of blood T cell repertoires in COVID-19. Turning to the study itself: Material from acute and convalescent COVID-19 was sourced from the United States, Italy and Spain. In each case, the material was cDNA or gDNA derived from T cells, B-cell-depleted T cells, or PBMCs.

The CDR3 length is 14 residues. The germline V and J ends were trimmed by 0 bases and 6 bases, with 12 bases remaining between them. Per the germline V gene, CDR1 is SGDLS and CDR2 is YYNGEE. Methods used by the authors: By means of reference gene primer amplification, nucleated cell counts were estimated. Profiled with immunoSEQ multiplex PCR; TCRdb holds only in-frame clones, not every one. V and J calls plus clone size are reproduced from that table; the DNA served to infer D and trimming. The data show roughly 200,000 clones, with 84% seen just once and 4% to 6% held by the top ten. Sequenced sample: peripheral blood. The TCR comes from a woman aged 65 to 85 with active or convalescent COVID-19. The chain couples TRBV9 to TRBJ1-1; no firm D call. CDR3 sequence reads: CASSVGIGVPEAFF. CDR3 nucleotides: TGTGCCAGCAGCGTAGGAATCGGGGTCCCTGAAGCTTTCTTT.